This TCR beta chain appears in the sequencing data of a study of blood T cell repertoires in COVID-19. At the level of the study: Samples of COVID-19 (acute and convalescent) were obtained from the United States, Italy and Spain. PBMCs, B-cell-depleted T cells, or T cells provided the cDNA or gDNA that made up the material.

In germline, CDR1 is SGHNT, CDR2 YENEEA. CDR3 length equals 14 residues. The V end was cut by 5 bases, the J end by 6 bases, with 17 bases between. Some clones are missing from TCRdb's copy, which holds only in-frame ones; the method was immunoSEQ multiplex PCR. The sample carries about 120,000 clones, approximately 80% recorded once. What was sequenced was peripheral blood. The source of this sequence is a man in his 70s with active or convalescent COVID-19. The chain carries TRBV11-3 and TRBJ2-7; a possible D gene is TRBD1 (6 bases). CDR3 in amino acids: CASSRRDKKPEQYF. CDR3 nucleotide sequence: TGTGCCAGCAGCCGACGGGACAAGAAGCCCGAGCAGTACTTC.